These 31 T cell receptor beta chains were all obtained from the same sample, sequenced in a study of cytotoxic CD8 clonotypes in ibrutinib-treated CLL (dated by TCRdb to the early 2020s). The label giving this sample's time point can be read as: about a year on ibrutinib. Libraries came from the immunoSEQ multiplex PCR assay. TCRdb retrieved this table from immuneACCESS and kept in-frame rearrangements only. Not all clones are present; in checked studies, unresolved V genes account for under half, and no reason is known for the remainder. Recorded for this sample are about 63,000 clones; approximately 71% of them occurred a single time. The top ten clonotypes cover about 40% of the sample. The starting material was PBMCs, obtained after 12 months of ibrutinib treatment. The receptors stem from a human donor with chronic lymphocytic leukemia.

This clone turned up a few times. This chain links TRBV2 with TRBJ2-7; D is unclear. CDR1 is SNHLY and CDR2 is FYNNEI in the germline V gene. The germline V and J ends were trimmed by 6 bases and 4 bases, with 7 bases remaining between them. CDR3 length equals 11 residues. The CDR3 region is CASSNLYEQYF. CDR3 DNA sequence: TGTGCCAGCAGCAACTTATACGAGCAGTACTTC.

In DNA form, the CDR3 reads TGTGCCAGCAGGGCCGGGACAGGGATTCCCTACGAGCAGTACTTC. It yields the protein CASRAGTGIPYEQYF. J is TRBJ2-7 and V is TRBV6-1, with TRBD1 identical over 9 bases. This CDR3 is built from 15 residues. The V and J ends lost 6 bases and 2 bases, in that order; junction bases with no gene match: 8. In germline, CDR1 is MNHNS, CDR2 SASEGT.

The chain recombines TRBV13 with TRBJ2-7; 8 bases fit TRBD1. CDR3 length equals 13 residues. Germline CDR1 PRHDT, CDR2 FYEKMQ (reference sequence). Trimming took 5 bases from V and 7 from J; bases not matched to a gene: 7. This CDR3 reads CASSARTGSEQYF. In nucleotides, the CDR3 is TGTGCCAGCAGCGCCAGGACAGGGTCGGAGCAGTACTTC.

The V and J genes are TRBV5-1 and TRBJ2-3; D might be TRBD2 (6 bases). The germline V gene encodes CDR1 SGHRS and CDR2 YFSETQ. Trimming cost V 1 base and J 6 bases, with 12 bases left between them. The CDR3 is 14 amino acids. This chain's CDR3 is CASSLSLGRDTQYF. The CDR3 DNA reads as TGCGCCAGCAGCTTGTCACTAGGGAGGGATACGCAGTATTTT.

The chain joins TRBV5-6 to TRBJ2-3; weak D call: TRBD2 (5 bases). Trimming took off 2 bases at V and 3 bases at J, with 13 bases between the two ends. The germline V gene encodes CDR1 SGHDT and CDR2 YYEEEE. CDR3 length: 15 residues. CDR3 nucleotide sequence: TGTGCCAGCAGCTTAGCGGCATCCCGAACAGATACGCAGTATTTT. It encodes CASSLAASRTDTQYF.

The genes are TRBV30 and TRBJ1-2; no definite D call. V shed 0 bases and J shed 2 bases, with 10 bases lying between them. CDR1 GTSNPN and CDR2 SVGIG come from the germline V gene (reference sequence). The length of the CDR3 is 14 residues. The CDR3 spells CAWSVGLGNYGYTF. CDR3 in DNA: TGTGCCTGGAGTGTAGGTCTAGGAAACTATGGCTACACCTTC.

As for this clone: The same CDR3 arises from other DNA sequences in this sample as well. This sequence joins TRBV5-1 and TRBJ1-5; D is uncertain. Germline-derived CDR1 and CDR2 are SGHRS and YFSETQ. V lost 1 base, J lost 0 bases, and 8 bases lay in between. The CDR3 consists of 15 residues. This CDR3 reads CASSLRGLSNQPQHF. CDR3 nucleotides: TGCGCCAGCAGCTTGAGAGGACTTAGCAATCAGCCCCAGCATTTT.

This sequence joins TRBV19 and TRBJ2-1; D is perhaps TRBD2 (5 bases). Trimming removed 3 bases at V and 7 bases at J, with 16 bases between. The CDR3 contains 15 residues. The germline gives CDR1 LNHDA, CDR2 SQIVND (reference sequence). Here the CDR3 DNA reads TGTGCCAGTAGTATTCTCTCGGCGGGTGGAAATGAGCAGTTCTTC. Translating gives CASSILSAGGNEQFF.

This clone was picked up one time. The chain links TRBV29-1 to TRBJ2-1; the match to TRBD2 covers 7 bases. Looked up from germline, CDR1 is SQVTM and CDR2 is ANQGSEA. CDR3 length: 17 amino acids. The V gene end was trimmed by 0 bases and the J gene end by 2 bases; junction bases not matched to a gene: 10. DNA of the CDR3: TGCAGCGTTGAAGATCCGGCCGGCGGGAGCACCTACAATGAGCAGTTCTTC. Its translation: CSVEDPAGGSTYNEQFF.

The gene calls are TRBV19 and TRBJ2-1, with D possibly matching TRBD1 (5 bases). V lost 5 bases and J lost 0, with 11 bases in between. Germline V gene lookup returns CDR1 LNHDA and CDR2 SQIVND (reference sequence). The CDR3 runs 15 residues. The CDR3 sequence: CASSSQGSSYNEQFF. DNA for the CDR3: TGTGCCAGTAGTTCCCAGGGTAGCTCCTACAATGAGCAGTTCTTC.

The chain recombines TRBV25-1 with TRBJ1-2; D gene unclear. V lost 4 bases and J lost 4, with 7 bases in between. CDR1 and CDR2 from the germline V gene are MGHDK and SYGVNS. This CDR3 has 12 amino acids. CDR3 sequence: CASSAGRYGYTF. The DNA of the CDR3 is TGTGCCAGCAGTGCAGGTCGCTATGGCTACACCTTC.

CDR3: CASSLESYNSPLHF. CDR3 coding DNA: TGCGCCAGCAGCCTGGAGTCCTATAATTCACCCCTCCACTTT. The chain links TRBV5-1 to TRBJ1-6; D is unresolved. V was clipped by 4 bases and J by 1 base, with 6 bases between them. The V gene's germline CDR1 is SGHRS and CDR2 YFSETQ. The CDR3 spans 14 residues.

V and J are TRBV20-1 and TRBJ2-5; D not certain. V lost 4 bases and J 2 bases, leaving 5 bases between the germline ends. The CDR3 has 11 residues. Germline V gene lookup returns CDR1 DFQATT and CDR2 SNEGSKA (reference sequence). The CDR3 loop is CSATRQETQYF. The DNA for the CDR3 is TGCAGTGCTACTAGACAAGAGACCCAGTACTTC.

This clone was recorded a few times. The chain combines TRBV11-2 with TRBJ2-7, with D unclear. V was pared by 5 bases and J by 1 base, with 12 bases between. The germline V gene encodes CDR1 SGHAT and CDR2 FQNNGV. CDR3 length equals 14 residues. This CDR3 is CASSPSVRSYEQYF. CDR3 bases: TGTGCCAGCAGCCCCTCAGTGCGTTCCTACGAGCAGTACTTC.

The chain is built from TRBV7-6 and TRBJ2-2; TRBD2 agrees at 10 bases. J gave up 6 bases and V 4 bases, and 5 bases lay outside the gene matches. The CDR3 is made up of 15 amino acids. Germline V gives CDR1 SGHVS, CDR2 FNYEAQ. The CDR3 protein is CASSYLAGVSGELFF. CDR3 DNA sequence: TGTGCCAGCAGCTATCTAGCGGGAGTTTCCGGGGAGCTGTTTTTT.

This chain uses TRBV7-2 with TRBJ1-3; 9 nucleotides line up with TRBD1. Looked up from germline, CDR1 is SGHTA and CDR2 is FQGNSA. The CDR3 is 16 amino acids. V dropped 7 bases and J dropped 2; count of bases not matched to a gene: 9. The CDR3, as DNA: TGTGCCAGCACCATACAGGGGGCGCAAACTGGAAACACCATATATTTT. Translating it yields CASTIQGAQTGNTIYF.

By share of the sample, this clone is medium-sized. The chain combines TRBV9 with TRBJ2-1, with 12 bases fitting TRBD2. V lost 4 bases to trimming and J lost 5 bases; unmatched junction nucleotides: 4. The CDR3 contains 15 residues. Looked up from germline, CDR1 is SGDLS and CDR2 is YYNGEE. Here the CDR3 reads CASSSSGRANNEQFF. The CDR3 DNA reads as TGTGCCAGCAGCTCTAGCGGGAGGGCCAACAATGAGCAGTTCTTC.

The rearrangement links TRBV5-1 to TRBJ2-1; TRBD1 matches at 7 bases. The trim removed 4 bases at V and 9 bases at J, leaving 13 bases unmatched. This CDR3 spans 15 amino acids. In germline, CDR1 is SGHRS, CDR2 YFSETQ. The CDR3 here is CASSPRQGANTEQFF. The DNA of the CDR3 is TGCGCCAGCAGCCCAAGACAGGGCGCAAATACTGAGCAGTTCTTC.

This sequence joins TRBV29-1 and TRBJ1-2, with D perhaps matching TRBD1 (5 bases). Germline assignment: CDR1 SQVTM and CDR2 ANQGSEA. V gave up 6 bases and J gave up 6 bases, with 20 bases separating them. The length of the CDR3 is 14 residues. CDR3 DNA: TGCAGCGTGCCCCAGACAGCGGAGAGGGATGGCTACACCTTC. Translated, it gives CSVPQTAERDGYTF.

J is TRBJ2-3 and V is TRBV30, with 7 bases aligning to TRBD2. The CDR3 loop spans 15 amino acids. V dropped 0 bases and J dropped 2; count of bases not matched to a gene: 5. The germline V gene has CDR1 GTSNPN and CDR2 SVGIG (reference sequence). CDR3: CAWSVGDYNTDTQYF. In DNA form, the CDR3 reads TGTGCCTGGAGTGTAGGGGACTATAACACAGATACGCAGTATTTT.

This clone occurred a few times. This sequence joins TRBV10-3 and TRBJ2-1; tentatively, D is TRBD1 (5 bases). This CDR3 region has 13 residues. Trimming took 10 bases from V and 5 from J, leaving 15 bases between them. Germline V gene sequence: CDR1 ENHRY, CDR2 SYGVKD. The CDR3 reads CATLPLDNNEQFF. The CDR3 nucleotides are TGTGCCACTTTGCCACTGGACAACAATGAGCAGTTCTTC.

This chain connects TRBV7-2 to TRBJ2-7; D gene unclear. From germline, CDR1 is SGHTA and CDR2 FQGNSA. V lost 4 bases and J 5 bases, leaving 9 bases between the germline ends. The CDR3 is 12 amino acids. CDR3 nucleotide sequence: TGTGCCAGCAGCTCTCGCCGGGACGAGCAGTACTTC. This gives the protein CASSSRRDEQYF.

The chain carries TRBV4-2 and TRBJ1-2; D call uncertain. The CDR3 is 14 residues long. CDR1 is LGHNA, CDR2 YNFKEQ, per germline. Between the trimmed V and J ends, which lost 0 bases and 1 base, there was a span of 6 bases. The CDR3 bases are TGTGCCAGCAGCCAAGAACTTAGTAACTATGGCTACACCTTC. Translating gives CASSQELSNYGYTF.

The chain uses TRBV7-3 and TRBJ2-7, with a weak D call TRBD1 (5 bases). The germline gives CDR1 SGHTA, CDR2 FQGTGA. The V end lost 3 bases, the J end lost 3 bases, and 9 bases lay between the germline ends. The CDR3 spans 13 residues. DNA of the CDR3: TGTGCCAGCAGCTTGTCTAGGGGCTACGAGCAGTACTTC. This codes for CASSLSRGYEQYF.

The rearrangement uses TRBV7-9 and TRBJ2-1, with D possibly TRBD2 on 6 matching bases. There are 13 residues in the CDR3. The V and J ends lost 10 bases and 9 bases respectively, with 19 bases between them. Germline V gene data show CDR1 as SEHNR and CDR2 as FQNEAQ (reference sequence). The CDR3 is CATESQTAGEQFF. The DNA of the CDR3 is TGTGCCACCGAAAGTCAGACAGCGGGTGAGCAGTTCTTC.

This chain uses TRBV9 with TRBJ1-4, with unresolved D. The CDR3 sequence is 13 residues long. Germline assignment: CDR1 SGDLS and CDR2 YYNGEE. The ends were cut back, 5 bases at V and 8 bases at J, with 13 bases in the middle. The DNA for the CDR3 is TGTGCCAGCAGTTTAACGTTAGGCGAAAAACTGTTTTTT. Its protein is CASSLTLGEKLFF.

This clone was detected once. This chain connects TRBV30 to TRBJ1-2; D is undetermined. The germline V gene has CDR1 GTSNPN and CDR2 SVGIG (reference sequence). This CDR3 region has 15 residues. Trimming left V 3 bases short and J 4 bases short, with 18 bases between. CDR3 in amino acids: CAWSIPVWGSYGYTF. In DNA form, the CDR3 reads TGTGCCTGGAGCATCCCCGTGTGGGGATCCTATGGCTACACCTTC.

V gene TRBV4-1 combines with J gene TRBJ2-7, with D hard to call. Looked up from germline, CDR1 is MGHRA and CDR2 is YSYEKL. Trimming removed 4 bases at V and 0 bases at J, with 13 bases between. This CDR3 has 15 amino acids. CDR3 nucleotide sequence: TGCGCCAGCAGCCGAAGCATAACCGCCTCCTACGAGCAGTACTTC. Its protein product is CASSRSITASYEQYF.

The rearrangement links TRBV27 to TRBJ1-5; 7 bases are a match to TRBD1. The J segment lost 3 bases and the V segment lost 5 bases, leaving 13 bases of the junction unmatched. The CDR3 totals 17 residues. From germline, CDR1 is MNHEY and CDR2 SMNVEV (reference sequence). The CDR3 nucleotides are TGTGCCAGCAGTCCCACAGGGGCCGACGCATTCAATCAGCCCCAGCATTTT. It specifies CASSPTGADAFNQPQHF.

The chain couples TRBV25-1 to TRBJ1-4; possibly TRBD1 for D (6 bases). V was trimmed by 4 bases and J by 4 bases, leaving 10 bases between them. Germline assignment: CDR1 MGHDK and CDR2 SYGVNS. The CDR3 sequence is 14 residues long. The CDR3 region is CASSVGQRNEKLFF. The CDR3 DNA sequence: TGTGCCAGCAGTGTCGGACAGCGTAATGAAAAACTGTTTTTT.

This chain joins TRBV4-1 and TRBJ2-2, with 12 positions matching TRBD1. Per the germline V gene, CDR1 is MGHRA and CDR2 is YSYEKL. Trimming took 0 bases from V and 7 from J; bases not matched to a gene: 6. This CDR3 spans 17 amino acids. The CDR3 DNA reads TGCGCCAGCAGCCAAGAAGGGGGACAGGGGGCTAACGGGGAGCTGTTTTTT. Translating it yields CASSQEGGQGANGELFF.